This paragraph reports one T cell receptor beta chain. Antigen: not known. The record originates from a study of shared clonotypes between healthy human individuals. Broader study findings: It was observed that roughly 5.4% of naive CD4 clonotypes were shared across a few donors.

Measured with immunoSEQ multiplex PCR; TCRdb has only the in-frame clones, and not every one. This sample has more than 400,000 clones, with 90% to 96% found just once. V dropped 1 base and J dropped 2; count of bases not matched to a gene: 16. The CDR3 spans 20 residues. From germline, CDR1 is SGDLS and CDR2 YYNGEE. The sequenced sample was naive CD4+ T cells sorted from blood. Subset: CD45RA+ positively selected. The chain carries TRBV9 and TRBJ1-3, with TRBD1 identical over 9 bases. The origin of this receptor is a woman younger than 45 in good health. The DNA of the CDR3 is TGTGCCAGCAGCGTATATTCATACGCGGGACAGGGATACCCTGGAAACACCATATATTTT. Its protein product is CASSVYSYAGQGYPGNTIYF.